What follows are 18 T cell receptor beta chains derived from one specimen sequenced in a study of blood T cell repertoires in COVID-19. Method: immunoSEQ multiplex PCR; TCRdb's copy keeps in-frame clones and lacks some. The sample consists of about 120,000 clones, 90% of them appearing once. The sequenced sample was peripheral blood. The receptors were gathered from a woman aged 60-75 years with COVID-19, enrolled during active disease.

This chain connects TRBV9 to TRBJ1-2; 7 positions match TRBD1. The V and J ends lost 8 bases and 4 bases, in that order; junction bases with no gene match: 11. This CDR3 is 14 amino acids long. Per the germline V gene, CDR1 is SGDLS and CDR2 is YYNGEE. CDR3 sequence: CASNRDRSGYGYTF. The DNA for the CDR3 is TGTGCCAGTAACCGGGACAGAAGTGGCTATGGCTACACCTTC.

The chain couples TRBV12-5 to TRBJ1-5, with 10 bases lining up with TRBD1. Germline assignment: CDR1 LGHNT and CDR2 FRNRAP. The CDR3 loop spans 18 amino acids. Germline trimming cut 5 bases from V and 0 bases from J; bases unmatched to any gene: 10. The CDR3 bases are TGTGCTAGTGGTCCCCGGGGACAGGGGTCGGATAGCAATCAGCCCCAGCATTTT. Protein: CASGPRGQGSDSNQPQHF.

This rearrangement joins TRBV18 to TRBJ1-1, with D possibly being TRBD1 (6 bases). Trimming left V 3 bases short and J 4 bases short, with 15 bases between. The CDR3 has 15 residues. Germline V gene lookup returns CDR1 KGHSH and CDR2 LQKENI. The CDR3 region is CASSPVGQGSTEAFF. CDR3 DNA: TGTGCCAGCTCACCGGTAGGGCAGGGGAGCACTGAAGCTTTCTTT.

For the CDR3, the DNA is TGTGCCAGCAGCTTAAAATTAGGCGTGGCGCCCAGGGGCAATCAGCCCCAGCATTTT. It codes for CASSLKLGVAPRGNQPQHF. The V call is TRBV7-3, the J call TRBJ1-5, with D possibly matching TRBD1 (5 bases). This CDR3 contains 19 residues. V was shortened by 1 base and J by 2 bases, with 21 bases between the two germline ends. CDR1 and CDR2 from the germline V gene are SGHTA and FQGTGA.

The rearrangement uses TRBV7-3 and TRBJ1-5, with TRBD1 as a possible D gene (6 bases). Germline loops: CDR1 SGHTA, CDR2 FQGTGA. The CDR3 spans 14 residues. The V gene lost 7 bases and the J gene lost 6 bases, with 16 bases spanning the gap. The CDR3 bases are TGTGCCAGCATCAAGGGACATTATACTCAGCCCCAGCATTTT. This encodes CASIKGHYTQPQHF. The variable domain in full, with the rest retrieved from reference TRBV7-3 and TRBJ1-5, is GAGVSQTPSNKVTEKGKYVELRCDPISGHTALYWYRQSLGQGPEFLIYFQGTGAADDSGLPNDRFFAVRPEGSVSTLKIQRTERGDSAVYLCASIKGHYTQPQHFGDGTRLSIL.

The rearrangement joins TRBV6-6 to TRBJ1-5; D gene unclear. The V end lost 4 bases, the J end lost 5 bases, and 9 bases lay between the germline ends. Germline V gene lookup returns CDR1 MNHNY and CDR2 SVGAGI (reference sequence). This CDR3 has 13 residues. This chain's CDR3 is CASSSGKYQPQHF. Written as DNA, the CDR3 is TGTGCCAGCAGTTCGGGAAAGTATCAGCCCCAGCATTTT.

This clone was recorded only once. This sequence joins TRBV7-2 and TRBJ2-3; 10 bases fit TRBD1. Germline lookup yields CDR1 SGHTA and CDR2 FQGNSA. The CDR3 loop spans 14 amino acids. Trimming at V came to 6 bases and at J to 8 bases, leaving 8 bases not matched to a gene. CDR3 protein: CASSAGTGDGTQYF. CDR3 nucleotides: TGTGCCAGCAGTGCCGGGACAGGGGATGGTACGCAGTATTTT.

V and J are TRBV9 and TRBJ2-1; 12 positions match TRBD2. With V trimmed by 4 bases and J by 6 bases, 14 bases remained unmatched. CDR3 length: 18 residues. From germline, CDR1 is SGDLS and CDR2 YYNGEE. The CDR3, as DNA: TGTGCCAGCAGCCCCCCGGGACTAGCGGGCCGTCGCGGCAATGAGCAGTTCTTC. It encodes CASSPPGLAGRRGNEQFF.

This rearrangement joins TRBV25-1 to TRBJ1-6, with D tentatively TRBD1 (6 bases). The CDR3 covers 13 residues. Germline V lookup: CDR1 MGHDK, CDR2 SYGVNS. The V end lost 8 bases, the J end lost 8 bases, and 13 bases lay between the germline ends. CDR3 loop: CASHGTKDSPLHF. The CDR3 DNA is TGTGCCAGCCATGGGACAAAGGATTCACCCCTCCACTTT.

V and J are TRBV10-3 and TRBJ2-7; D remains unclear. Trimming left V 0 bases short and J 3 bases short, with 9 bases between. The germline V gene encodes CDR1 ENHRY and CDR2 SYGVKD. The CDR3 runs 14 residues. The CDR3 bases are TGTGCCATCAGTGAGTCTGCTAGTGGCTACGAGCAGTACTTC. Amino acids: CAISESASGYEQYF.

This clone was counted a single time. The rearrangement uses TRBV3-1 (or the pseudogene TRBV3-2) and TRBJ2-3, with D unclear. Per the germline V gene, CDR1 is LGHDT and CDR2 is YNNKEL (reference sequence). Trimming stripped 6 bases from V and 5 bases from J, with 12 bases between. CDR3 length equals 13 residues. This chain's CDR3 is CASSLRSEDTQYF. The CDR3 coding sequence is TGTGCCAGCAGTCTTCGTAGTGAAGATACGCAGTATTTT.

The rearrangement links TRBV18 to TRBJ1-5, with 10 bases lining up with TRBD1. After removal of 2 bases from V and 3 bases from J, the junction contained 1 base not matched to a gene. This CDR3 has 15 residues. The germline gives CDR1 KGHSH, CDR2 LQKENI. CDR3 amino acids: CASSPGTGVNQPQHF. For the CDR3, the DNA is TGTGCCAGCTCACCAGGGACAGGGGTCAATCAGCCCCAGCATTTT.

The V and J genes are TRBV15 and TRBJ1-2; no firm D call. The CDR3 totals 18 residues. Germline V CDR1 and CDR2: LNHNV, YYDKDF (reference sequence). V dropped 1 base and J dropped 1 base, with 19 bases sitting between them. The DNA of the CDR3 is TGTGCCACCAGCAGAGTTGTCGGGATTTACGCCGTTAACTATGGCTACACCTTC. It specifies CATSRVVGIYAVNYGYTF.

The rearrangement links TRBV18 to TRBJ1-1; 9 bases map to TRBD1. Trimming at V came to 3 bases and at J to 11 bases, leaving 13 bases not matched to a gene. CDR1 and CDR2 from the germline V gene are KGHSH and LQKENI. The CDR3 runs 15 residues. The CDR3 reads CASSPLEWDRDAAFF. CDR3 DNA: TGTGCCAGCTCACCCCTGGAATGGGACAGGGATGCGGCTTTCTTT. Based on the CDR3 plus reference TRBV18 and TRBJ1-1, the full variable domain is NAGVMQNPRHLVRRRGQEARLRCSPMKGHSHVYWYRQLPEEGLKFMVYLQKENIIDESGMPKERFSAEFPKEGPSILRIQQVVRGDSAAYFCASSPLEWDRDAAFFGQGTRLTVV.

This sequence joins TRBV6-5 and TRBJ2-7; D possibly corresponds to TRBD2 (7 bases). CDR1 is MNHEY and CDR2 is SVGAGI in the germline V gene. With 2 bases removed from V and 5 bases from J, the gap between germline ends came to 13 bases. This CDR3 has 14 amino acids. CDR3 residues: CASSYAGARNEQYF. CDR3 bases: TGTGCCAGCAGTTACGCGGGGGCGCGAAACGAGCAGTACTTC.

The chain carries TRBV18 and TRBJ2-2; the match to TRBD2 covers 9 bases. The CDR3 sequence is 16 residues long. V shed 6 bases and J 4 bases; nucleotides not matched to a gene: 9. In germline, CDR1 is KGHSH, CDR2 LQKENI. The chain's CDR3 is CASSKSLAGSTGELFF. For the CDR3, the DNA is TGTGCCAGCTCCAAATCGCTAGCGGGGTCCACCGGGGAGCTGTTTTTT.

The chain employs TRBV19 and TRBJ1-2; TRBD1 matches 7 bases. V lost 4 bases and J lost 6; bases outside the gene matches: 8. Germline loops: CDR1 LNHDA, CDR2 SQIVND (reference sequence). This CDR3 contains 14 residues. The CDR3 protein is CASSTRQGRDGYTF. As DNA, the CDR3 is TGTGCCAGTAGTACCCGACAGGGTAGGGATGGCTACACCTTC.

The V gene is TRBV13, the J gene TRBJ1-1, with 9 bases lining up with TRBD1. V gave up 6 bases and J gave up 0 bases; unmatched junction bases: 5. Germline-derived CDR1 and CDR2 are PRHDT and FYEKMQ (reference sequence). There are 15 residues in the CDR3. DNA for the CDR3: TGTGCCAGCAGGCTGGGACAGGGCTTGAACACTGAAGCTTTCTTT. It translates to CASRLGQGLNTEAFF.